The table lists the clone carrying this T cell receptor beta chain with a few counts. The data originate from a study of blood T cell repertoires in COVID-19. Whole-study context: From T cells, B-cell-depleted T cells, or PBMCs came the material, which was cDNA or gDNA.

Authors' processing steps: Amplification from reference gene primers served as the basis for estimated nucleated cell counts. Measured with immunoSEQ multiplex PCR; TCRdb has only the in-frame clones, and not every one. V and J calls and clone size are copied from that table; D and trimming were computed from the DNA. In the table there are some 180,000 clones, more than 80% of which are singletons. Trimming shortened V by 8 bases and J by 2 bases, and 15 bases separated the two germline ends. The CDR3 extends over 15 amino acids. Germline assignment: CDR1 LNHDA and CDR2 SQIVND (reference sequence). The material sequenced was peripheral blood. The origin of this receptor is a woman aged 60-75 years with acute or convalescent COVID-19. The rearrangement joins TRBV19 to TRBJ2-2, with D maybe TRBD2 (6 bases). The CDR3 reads CASGPGLGNTGELFF. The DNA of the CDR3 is TGTGCCAGTGGACCGGGACTGGGAAACACCGGGGAGCTGTTTTTT.